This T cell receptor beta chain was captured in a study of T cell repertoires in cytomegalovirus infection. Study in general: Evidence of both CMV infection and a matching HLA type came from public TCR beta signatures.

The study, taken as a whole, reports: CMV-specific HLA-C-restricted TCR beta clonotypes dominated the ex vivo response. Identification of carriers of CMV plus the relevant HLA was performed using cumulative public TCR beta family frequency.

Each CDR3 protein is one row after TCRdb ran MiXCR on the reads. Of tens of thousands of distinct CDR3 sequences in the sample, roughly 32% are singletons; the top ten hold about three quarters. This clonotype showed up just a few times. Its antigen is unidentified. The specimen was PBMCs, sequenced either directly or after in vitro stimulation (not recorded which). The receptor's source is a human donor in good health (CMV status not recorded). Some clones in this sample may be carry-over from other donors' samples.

CDR3 sequence (DNA): TGTGCCAGCAGTGGACCCGGGACTAGGGCCTCAGGAGATACGCAGTATTTT. Translated: CASSGPGTRASGDTQYF. V and J are TRBV27 and TRBJ2-3; 8 nucleotides agree with TRBD2. This CDR3 has 17 residues. V lost 5 bases, J lost 5 bases, and 15 bases stayed unmatched. Per germline, CDR1 MNHEY and CDR2 SMNVEV (reference sequence).